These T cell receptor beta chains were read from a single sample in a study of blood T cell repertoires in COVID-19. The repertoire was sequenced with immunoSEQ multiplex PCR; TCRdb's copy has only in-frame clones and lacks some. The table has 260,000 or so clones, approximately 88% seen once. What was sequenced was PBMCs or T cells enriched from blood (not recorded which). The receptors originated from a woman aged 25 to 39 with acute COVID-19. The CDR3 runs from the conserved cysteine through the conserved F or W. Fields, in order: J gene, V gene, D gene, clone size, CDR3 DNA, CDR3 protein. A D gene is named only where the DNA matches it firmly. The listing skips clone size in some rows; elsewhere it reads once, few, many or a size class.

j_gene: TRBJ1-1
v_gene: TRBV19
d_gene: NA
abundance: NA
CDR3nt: TGTGCCAGTAGTCCAAGGTGGGAACAGGCAGCTTTCTTT
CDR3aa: CASSPRWEQAAFF

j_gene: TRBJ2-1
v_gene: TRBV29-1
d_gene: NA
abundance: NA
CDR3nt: TGCAGCGTTGCTGTCCAGGGCTCCTACAATGAGCAGTTCTTC
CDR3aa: CSVAVQGSYNEQFF

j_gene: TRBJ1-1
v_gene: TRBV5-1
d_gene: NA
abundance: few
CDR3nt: TGCGCCAGCAAGGCAGGGAACACTGAAGCTTTCTTT
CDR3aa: CASKAGNTEAFF

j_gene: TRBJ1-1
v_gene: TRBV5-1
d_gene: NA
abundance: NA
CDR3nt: TGCGCCAGCAGCCCAGATACAGGGATTAAGTACACTGAAGCTTTCTTT
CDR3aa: CASSPDTGIKYTEAFF

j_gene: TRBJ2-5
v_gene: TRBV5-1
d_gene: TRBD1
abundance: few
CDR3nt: TGCGCCAGCAGCCAGGCCCTACAGGGGGGGACCCAGTACTTC
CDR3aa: CASSQALQGGTQYF

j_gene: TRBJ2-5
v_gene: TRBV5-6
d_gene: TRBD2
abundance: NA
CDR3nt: TGTGCCAGCAGTTCCGCGGGGGGAGCCCAAGAGACCCAGTACTTC
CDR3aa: CASSSAGGAQETQYF

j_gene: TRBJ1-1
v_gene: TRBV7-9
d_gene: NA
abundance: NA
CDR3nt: TGTGCCAGCAGCGGGACATGGGGCTCCGAAGCTTTCTTT
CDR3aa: CASSGTWGSEAFF

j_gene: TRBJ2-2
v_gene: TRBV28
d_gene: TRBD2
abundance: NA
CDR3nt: TGTGCCAGCAGTTTTGGAGCGGGGGGTTTTCTCACCGGGGAGCTGTTTTTT
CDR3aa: CASSFGAGGFLTGELFF

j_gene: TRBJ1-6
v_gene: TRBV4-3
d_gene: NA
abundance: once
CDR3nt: TGCGCCAGCAGCCAAGTGGGACTCTTGGGGGACGCTAATTCACCCCTCCACTTT
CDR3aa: CASSQVGLLGDANSPLHF

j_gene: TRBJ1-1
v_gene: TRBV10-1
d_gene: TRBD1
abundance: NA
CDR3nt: TGCGCCAGCAGCCGGGACAGTCAGGATGAAGCTTTCTTT
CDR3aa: CASSRDSQDEAFF

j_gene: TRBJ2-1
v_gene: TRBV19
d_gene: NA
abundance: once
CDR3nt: TGTGCCAGTAACGGACTCACCGGGAACGTCTTC
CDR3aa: CASNGLTGNVF

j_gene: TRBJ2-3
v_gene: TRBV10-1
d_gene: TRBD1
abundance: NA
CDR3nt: TGCGCCAGCAGTGAGCCAGAGGGACAGTCAAGCACAGATACGCAGTATTTT
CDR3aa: CASSEPEGQSSTDTQYF

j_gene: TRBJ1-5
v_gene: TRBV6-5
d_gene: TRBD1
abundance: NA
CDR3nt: TGTGCCAGCAGTCGACAGGGTCCCTTTCAGCCCCAGCATTTT
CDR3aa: CASSRQGPFQPQHF

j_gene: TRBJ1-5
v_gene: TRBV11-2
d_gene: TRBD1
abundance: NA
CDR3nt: TGTGCCAGCAGCGTGACAGGGGTGGCTCAGCCCCAGCATTTT
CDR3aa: CASSVTGVAQPQHF

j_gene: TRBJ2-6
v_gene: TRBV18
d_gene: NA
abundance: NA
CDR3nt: TGTGCCAGCTCACCGCAGGGTGCTGGGGCCAACGTCCTGACTTTC
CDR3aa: CASSPQGAGANVLTF

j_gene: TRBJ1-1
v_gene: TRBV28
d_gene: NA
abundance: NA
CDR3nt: TGTGCCAGCAGTTTCAGCGGGAACACTGAAGCTTTCTTT
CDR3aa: CASSFSGNTEAFF

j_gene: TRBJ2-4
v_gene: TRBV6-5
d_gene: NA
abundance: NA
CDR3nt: TGTGCCAGCAGTTACGTCGGGGGAGGCATTCAGTACTTC
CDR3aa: CASSYVGGGIQYF

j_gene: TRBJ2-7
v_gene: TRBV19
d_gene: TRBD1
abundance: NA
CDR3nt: TGTGCCAGTAGTCCCGGGACAGCTACCTCCTACGAGCAGTACTTC
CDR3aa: CASSPGTATSYEQYF

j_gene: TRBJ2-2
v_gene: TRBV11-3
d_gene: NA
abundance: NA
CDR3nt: TGTGCCAGCAGCTTATCAGGGGACGGGGAGCTGTTTTTT
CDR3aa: CASSLSGDGELFF

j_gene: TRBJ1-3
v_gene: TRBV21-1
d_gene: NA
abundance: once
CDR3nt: TGTGCCAGCACTCGCGCCGGCATATATTTT
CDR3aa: CASTRAGIYF

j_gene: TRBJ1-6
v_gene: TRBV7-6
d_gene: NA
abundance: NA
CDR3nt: TGTGCCAGCAGCTCCACTTGGGGGCTAAATTCACCCCTCCACTTT
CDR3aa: CASSSTWGLNSPLHF

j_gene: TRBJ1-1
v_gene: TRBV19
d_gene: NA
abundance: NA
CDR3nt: TGTGCCAGTATCTCGGGTATCTCACGCTATAGCACTGAAGCTTTCTTT
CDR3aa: CASISGISRYSTEAFF